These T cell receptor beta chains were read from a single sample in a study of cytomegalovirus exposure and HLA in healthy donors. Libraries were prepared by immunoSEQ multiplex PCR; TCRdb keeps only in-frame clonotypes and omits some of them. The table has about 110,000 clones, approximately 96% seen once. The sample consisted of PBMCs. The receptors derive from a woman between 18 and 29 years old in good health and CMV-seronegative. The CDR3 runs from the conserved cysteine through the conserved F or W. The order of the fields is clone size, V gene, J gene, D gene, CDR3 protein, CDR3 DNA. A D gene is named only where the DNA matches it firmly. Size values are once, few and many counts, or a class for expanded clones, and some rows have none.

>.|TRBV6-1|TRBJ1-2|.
CASSEVHRAYGYTF
TGTGCCAGCAGTGAAGTTCACAGAGCCTATGGCTACACCTTC
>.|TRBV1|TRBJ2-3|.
CTSSPPGGTQYF
TGCACCAGCAGCCCCCCAGGGGGTACGCAGTATTTT
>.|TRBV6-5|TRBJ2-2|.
CASSYRQSGNTGELFF
TGTGCCAGCAGTTACCGACAAAGCGGCAACACCGGGGAGCTGTTTTTT
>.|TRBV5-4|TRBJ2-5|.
CASSLRQQETQYF
TGTGCCAGCAGCTTGAGACAGCAAGAGACCCAGTACTTC
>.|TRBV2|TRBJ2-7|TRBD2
CASRAGLAGAYEQYF
TGTGCCAGCAGGGCAGGACTAGCGGGGGCCTACGAGCAGTACTTC
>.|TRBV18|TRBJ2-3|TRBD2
CASSPRDHRGGTDTQYF
TGTGCCAGCTCACCAAGGGACCATCGGGGGGGCACAGATACGCAGTATTTT
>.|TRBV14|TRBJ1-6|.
CASSQLSGDNSPLHF
TGTGCCAGCAGCCAACTCTCAGGGGATAATTCACCCCTCCACTTT
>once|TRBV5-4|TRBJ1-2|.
CASSLSPGVIYGYTF
TGTGCCAGCAGCTTAAGTCCGGGTGTAATCTATGGCTACACCTTC
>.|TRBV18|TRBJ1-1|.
CASSPSGNTEAFF
TGTGCCAGCTCACCGTCCGGGAACACTGAAGCTTTCTTT
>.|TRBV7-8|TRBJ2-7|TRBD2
CASSDPTSVEGYEQYF
TGTGCCAGCAGCGACCCCACTAGCGTCGAGGGCTACGAGCAGTACTTC
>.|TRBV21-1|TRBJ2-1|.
CASRKARTGTPTVFSYNEQFF
TGTGCCAGCCGAAAAGCCCGAACCGGGACACCGACTGTTTTCTCCTACAATGAGCAGTTCTTC
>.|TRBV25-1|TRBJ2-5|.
CASSEPIQDLLKGETQYF
TGTGCCAGCAGTGAACCCATACAGGACCTCCTGAAGGGAGAGACCCAGTACTTC
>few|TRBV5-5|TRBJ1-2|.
CASSFPGVYGYTF
TGTGCCAGCAGCTTCCCCGGTGTCTATGGCTACACCTTC
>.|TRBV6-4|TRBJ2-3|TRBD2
CASSDRGGTDTQYF
TGTGCCAGCAGTGATCGGGGGGGCACAGATACGCAGTATTTT
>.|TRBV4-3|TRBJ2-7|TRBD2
CASSLGLAGREQYF
TGCGCCAGCAGCCTGGGACTAGCGGGGAGGGAGCAGTACTTC
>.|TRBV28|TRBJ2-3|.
CASSLSGGTDTQYF
TGTGCCAGCAGTTTATCCGGGGGAACAGATACGCAGTATTTT
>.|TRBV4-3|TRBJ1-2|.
CASSQGAESYGYTF
TGCGCCAGCAGCCAAGGAGCGGAGTCCTATGGCTACACCTTC
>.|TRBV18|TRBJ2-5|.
CASSPGQGMETQYF
TGTGCCAGCTCACCAGGGCAGGGCATGGAGACCCAGTACTTC
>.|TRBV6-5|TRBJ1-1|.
CASGIHRVTEAFF
TGTGCCAGCGGGATTCACAGGGTCACTGAAGCTTTCTTT
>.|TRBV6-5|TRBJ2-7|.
CASSLTGSSYEQYF
TGTGCCAGCAGCCTCACCGGGAGCTCCTACGAGCAGTACTTC
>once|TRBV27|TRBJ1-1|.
CASSLDQGGNTEAFF
TGTGCCAGCAGTTTAGACCAGGGAGGAAACACTGAAGCTTTCTTT